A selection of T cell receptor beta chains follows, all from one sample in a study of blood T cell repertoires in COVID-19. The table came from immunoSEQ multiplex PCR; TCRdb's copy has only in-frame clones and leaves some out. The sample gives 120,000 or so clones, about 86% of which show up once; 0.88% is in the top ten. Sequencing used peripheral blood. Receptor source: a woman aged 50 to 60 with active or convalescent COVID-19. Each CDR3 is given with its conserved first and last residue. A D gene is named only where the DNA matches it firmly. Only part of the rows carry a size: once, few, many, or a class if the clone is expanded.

CDR3aa: CASSQLAGRSYEQYF
CDR3nt: TGTGCCAGCAGCCAACTAGCGGGAAGATCCTACGAGCAGTACTTC
j_gene: TRBJ2-7
abundance: NA
v_gene: TRBV6-5
d_gene: TRBD2

CDR3aa: CASRLGATDTQYF
CDR3nt: TGTGCCAGCAGACTTGGAGCAACAGATACGCAGTATTTT
j_gene: TRBJ2-3
abundance: NA
v_gene: TRBV6-5
d_gene: NA

CDR3aa: CASWGTSGSFFDNEQFF
CDR3nt: TGTGCCAGCTGGGGAACTAGCGGGAGTTTTTTCGACAATGAGCAGTTCTTC
j_gene: TRBJ2-1
abundance: once
v_gene: TRBV7-9
d_gene: TRBD2

CDR3aa: CASSLVSYEQYF
CDR3nt: TGTGCCAGCTCACTCGTATCCTACGAGCAGTACTTC
j_gene: TRBJ2-7
abundance: NA
v_gene: TRBV18
d_gene: NA

CDR3aa: CASTPPSGRPSNQPQHF
CDR3nt: TGTGCCAGCACCCCCCCCTCAGGCAGACCGAGCAATCAGCCCCAGCATTTT
j_gene: TRBJ1-5
abundance: NA
v_gene: TRBV28
d_gene: NA

CDR3aa: CASRGPASGFTYEQYF
CDR3nt: TGTGCCAGCAGGGGACCAGCTAGCGGGTTTACTTACGAGCAGTACTTC
j_gene: TRBJ2-7
abundance: NA
v_gene: TRBV5-6
d_gene: TRBD2

CDR3aa: CASSSDRAGFYDEQFF
CDR3nt: TGTGCCAGCAGCTCAGACAGGGCGGGTTTTTACGATGAGCAGTTCTTC
j_gene: TRBJ2-1
abundance: NA
v_gene: TRBV7-8
d_gene: TRBD1

CDR3aa: CSASGSYEQYF
CDR3nt: TGCAGTGCTAGCGGGAGCTACGAGCAGTACTTC
j_gene: TRBJ2-7
abundance: NA
v_gene: TRBV20-1
d_gene: NA

CDR3aa: CASRPTEGRYEQYF
CDR3nt: TGTGCCAGCAGGCCCACGGAAGGGAGGTACGAGCAGTACTTC
j_gene: TRBJ2-7
abundance: NA
v_gene: TRBV21-1
d_gene: NA

CDR3aa: CASSVDAGTNYGYTF
CDR3nt: TGTGCCAGCAGCGTAGATGCGGGGACTAACTATGGCTACACCTTC
j_gene: TRBJ1-2
abundance: NA
v_gene: TRBV9
d_gene: NA

CDR3aa: CASSLEPGSGNTIYF
CDR3nt: TGTGCCAGCAGCTTAGAGCCAGGCTCTGGAAACACCATATATTTT
j_gene: TRBJ1-3
abundance: NA
v_gene: TRBV11-2
d_gene: NA

CDR3aa: CASSSRGHQPQHF
CDR3nt: TGTGCCAGCAGTTCCAGGGGGCATCAGCCCCAGCATTTT
j_gene: TRBJ1-5
abundance: once
v_gene: TRBV6-5
d_gene: TRBD1

CDR3aa: CASTSPYEQYF
CDR3nt: TGTGCCAGCACCTCCCCCTACGAGCAGTACTTC
j_gene: TRBJ2-7
abundance: NA
v_gene: TRBV28
d_gene: NA

CDR3aa: CASSPGLAGGPDTQYF
CDR3nt: TGCGCCAGCAGCCCGGGACTAGCGGGAGGGCCAGATACGCAGTATTTT
j_gene: TRBJ2-3
abundance: NA
v_gene: TRBV5-1
d_gene: TRBD2

CDR3aa: CASSPGGVRSGNTIYF
CDR3nt: TGTGCCAGCAGCCCCGGGGGGGTCCGGTCTGGAAACACCATATATTTT
j_gene: TRBJ1-3
abundance: NA
v_gene: TRBV28
d_gene: NA

CDR3aa: CASSPGQGNYGYTF
CDR3nt: TGTGCCAGCAGCCCGGGACAGGGGAACTATGGCTACACCTTC
j_gene: TRBJ1-2
abundance: NA
v_gene: TRBV5-4
d_gene: TRBD1

CDR3aa: CATSDLPGNQPQHF
CDR3nt: TGTGCCACCAGTGATTTGCCCGGCAATCAGCCCCAGCATTTT
j_gene: TRBJ1-5
abundance: NA
v_gene: TRBV24-1
d_gene: NA

CDR3aa: CASSVARGGQETQYF
CDR3nt: TGTGCCAGTAGCGTCGCTCGAGGGGGCCAAGAGACCCAGTACTTC
j_gene: TRBJ2-5
abundance: NA
v_gene: TRBV19
d_gene: NA

CDR3aa: CASSLWDTGGELFF
CDR3nt: TGTGCCAGCAGTTTATGGGACACGGGCGGGGAGCTGTTTTTT
j_gene: TRBJ2-2
abundance: NA
v_gene: TRBV28
d_gene: NA

CDR3aa: CASSLVLAGVLHEQYF
CDR3nt: TGTGCCAGCAGCTTAGTATTAGCGGGAGTTCTCCACGAGCAGTACTTC
j_gene: TRBJ2-7
abundance: NA
v_gene: TRBV13
d_gene: TRBD2

CDR3aa: CSASDGGNYGYTF
CDR3nt: TGCAGTGCTAGTGACGGGGGGAACTATGGCTACACCTTC
j_gene: TRBJ1-2
abundance: NA
v_gene: TRBV20-1
d_gene: NA

CDR3aa: CASSMTQETQYF
CDR3nt: TGCGCCAGCAGCATGACTCAAGAGACCCAGTACTTC
j_gene: TRBJ2-5
abundance: NA
v_gene: TRBV5-1
d_gene: NA

CDR3aa: CASSEGGLDYEQYF
CDR3nt: TGTGCCAGCAGTGAAGGAGGACTCGACTACGAGCAGTACTTC
j_gene: TRBJ2-7
abundance: NA
v_gene: TRBV2
d_gene: NA

CDR3aa: CASSERGAGTNTEAFF
CDR3nt: TGTGCCAGCAGTGAACGGGGGGCAGGAACGAACACTGAAGCTTTCTTT
j_gene: TRBJ1-1
abundance: few
v_gene: TRBV2
d_gene: NA

CDR3aa: CSASRGLDIDEQFF
CDR3nt: TGCAGTGCTAGTCGAGGTCTAGATATCGATGAGCAGTTCTTC
j_gene: TRBJ2-1
abundance: NA
v_gene: TRBV20-1
d_gene: NA

CDR3aa: CASSYREGNQPQHF
CDR3nt: TGTGCCAGCAGTTACAGAGAGGGCAATCAGCCCCAGCATTTT
j_gene: TRBJ1-5
abundance: NA
v_gene: TRBV6-6
d_gene: NA

CDR3aa: CESVDQPQHF
CDR3nt: TGTGAATCAGTCGATCAGCCCCAGCATTTT
j_gene: TRBJ1-5
abundance: NA
v_gene: TRBV6-5
d_gene: NA

CDR3aa: CASSQLVTDTQYF
CDR3nt: TGTGCCAGCAGCCAACTAGTAACAGATACGCAGTATTTT
j_gene: TRBJ2-3
abundance: NA
v_gene: TRBV7-3
d_gene: NA

CDR3aa: CASGHRVLREQYF
CDR3nt: TGTGCCAGCGGCCACAGGGTTTTACGGGAGCAGTACTTC
j_gene: TRBJ2-7
abundance: NA
v_gene: TRBV12-3/TRBV12-4
d_gene: NA

CDR3aa: CASSLGGGSYNEQFF
CDR3nt: TGCGCCAGCAGCTTGGGAGGGGGCTCCTACAATGAGCAGTTCTTC
j_gene: TRBJ2-1
abundance: NA
v_gene: TRBV5-1
d_gene: NA

CDR3aa: CASSLGSDTGELFF
CDR3nt: TGTGCCAGCAGCTTAGGCAGTGACACCGGGGAGCTGTTTTTT
j_gene: TRBJ2-2
abundance: once
v_gene: TRBV11-2
d_gene: NA

CDR3aa: CASSLGLAGGKETQYF
CDR3nt: TGTGCCAGCAGCTTGGGCCTAGCGGGAGGGAAAGAGACCCAGTACTTC
j_gene: TRBJ2-5
abundance: NA
v_gene: TRBV7-2
d_gene: TRBD2

CDR3aa: CASSDPGQGAGNIQYF
CDR3nt: TGTGCCAGCAGCGACCCGGGACAGGGGGCTGGGAACATTCAGTACTTC
j_gene: TRBJ2-4
abundance: NA
v_gene: TRBV7-8
d_gene: TRBD1

CDR3aa: CASSSLNFGTQAYEQYF
CDR3nt: TGTGCCAGCAGTTCGCTCAATTTCGGGACTCAAGCCTACGAGCAGTACTTC
j_gene: TRBJ2-7
abundance: NA
v_gene: TRBV28
d_gene: NA

CDR3aa: CASSQVSTGNEKLFF
CDR3nt: TGTGCCAGCAGCCAAGTGTCGACGGGTAATGAAAAACTGTTTTTT
j_gene: TRBJ1-4
abundance: NA
v_gene: TRBV4-2
d_gene: NA

CDR3aa: CASSEEGGDYQPQHF
CDR3nt: TGTGCCAGCAGTGAAGAAGGGGGGGATTATCAGCCCCAGCATTTT
j_gene: TRBJ1-5
abundance: NA
v_gene: TRBV2
d_gene: NA

CDR3aa: CAWSVHRAGNSPLHF
CDR3nt: TGTGCCTGGAGTGTACACAGGGCGGGCAATTCACCCCTCCACTTT
j_gene: TRBJ1-6
abundance: NA
v_gene: TRBV30
d_gene: NA

CDR3aa: CASSLRSRGTQYF
CDR3nt: TGTGCCAGCAGTCTACGGTCCCGGGGGACCCAGTACTTC
j_gene: TRBJ2-5
abundance: NA
v_gene: TRBV6-2/TRBV6-3
d_gene: NA

CDR3aa: CASSLKDRGYEQYF
CDR3nt: TGTGCCAGCAGCTTAAAGGACAGGGGGTACGAGCAGTACTTC
j_gene: TRBJ2-7
abundance: once
v_gene: TRBV7-9
d_gene: TRBD1

CDR3aa: CASRPETGGSIQYF
CDR3nt: TGTGCCAGCCGACCCGAGACAGGGGGCAGCATTCAGTACTTC
j_gene: TRBJ2-4
abundance: NA
v_gene: TRBV2
d_gene: TRBD1

CDR3aa: CASSPPTGGYEQYF
CDR3nt: TGTGCCAGCTCACCACCGACAGGGGGGTACGAGCAGTACTTC
j_gene: TRBJ2-7
abundance: NA
v_gene: TRBV18
d_gene: TRBD1

CDR3aa: CASRLGQGAYEQYF
CDR3nt: TGTGCCAGCAGGTTAGGACAGGGTGCCTACGAGCAGTACTTC
j_gene: TRBJ2-7
abundance: NA
v_gene: TRBV6-5
d_gene: TRBD1

CDR3aa: CASSARRRGGGANVLTF
CDR3nt: TGTGCCAGTAGTGCCCGCCGTAGAGGCGGAGGGGCCAACGTCCTGACTTTC
j_gene: TRBJ2-6
abundance: NA
v_gene: TRBV19
d_gene: NA

CDR3aa: CASSRVTGGQSPLHF
CDR3nt: TGCGCCAGCAGCCGCGTTACAGGGGGCCAATCACCCCTCCACTTT
j_gene: TRBJ1-6
abundance: NA
v_gene: TRBV5-1
d_gene: TRBD1

CDR3aa: CASSRAAGGPTGELFF
CDR3nt: TGTGCCAGCAGTAGGGCAGCGGGAGGGCCTACCGGGGAGCTGTTTTTT
j_gene: TRBJ2-2
abundance: NA
v_gene: TRBV6-6
d_gene: TRBD2

CDR3aa: CASSIKGTGELFF
CDR3nt: TGTGCCAGCAGCATCAAGGGGACCGGGGAGCTGTTTTTT
j_gene: TRBJ2-2
abundance: NA
v_gene: TRBV7-3
d_gene: NA

CDR3aa: CASSSTGGRTEAFF
CDR3nt: TGTGCCAGCAGCTCCACAGGGGGCCGCACTGAAGCTTTCTTT
j_gene: TRBJ1-1
abundance: once
v_gene: TRBV28
d_gene: TRBD1

CDR3aa: CASSPPPALAVYNEQFF
CDR3nt: TGTGCCAGCAGCCCACCACCCGCGCTAGCGGTCTACAATGAGCAGTTCTTC
j_gene: TRBJ2-1
abundance: NA
v_gene: TRBV7-9
d_gene: TRBD2

CDR3aa: CASKTGQGAFSPGGYTF
CDR3nt: TGTGCCAGTAAGACGGGACAGGGGGCTTTCTCCCCTGGTGGCTACACCTTC
j_gene: TRBJ1-2
abundance: NA
v_gene: TRBV19
d_gene: TRBD1

CDR3aa: CASSAPRSGGAITTDTQYF
CDR3nt: TGTGCCAGCAGCGCCCCCCGGTCCGGGGGAGCGATCACCACAGATACGCAGTATTTT
j_gene: TRBJ2-3
abundance: NA
v_gene: TRBV9
d_gene: NA

CDR3aa: CASSTPGGKWGYTF
CDR3nt: TGTGCCAGCAGTACCCCCGGGGGAAAATGGGGCTACACCTTC
j_gene: TRBJ1-2
abundance: once
v_gene: TRBV28
d_gene: NA

CDR3aa: CASSTRDWGLRANVLTF
CDR3nt: TGCGCCAGCAGCACCCGGGACTGGGGACTCCGGGCCAACGTCCTGACTTTC
j_gene: TRBJ2-6
abundance: NA
v_gene: TRBV4-1
d_gene: NA

CDR3aa: CASSAGGLRGLEQFF
CDR3nt: TGTGCCAGTAGTGCGGGTGGACTACGGGGGTTAGAGCAGTTCTTC
j_gene: TRBJ2-1
abundance: NA
v_gene: TRBV19
d_gene: NA

CDR3aa: CASSSPGQGFYGYTF
CDR3nt: TGTGCCAGCAGTTCACCGGGACAGGGTTTCTATGGCTACACCTTC
j_gene: TRBJ1-2
abundance: NA
v_gene: TRBV28
d_gene: TRBD1